These 11 T cell receptor beta chains were all obtained from the same sample, sequenced in a study of cytomegalovirus exposure and HLA in healthy donors. This PCR relied on a set of 60 Vbeta primers and 13 Jbeta primers. Profiled with immunoSEQ multiplex PCR; TCRdb holds only in-frame clones, not every one. The sample yields about 110,000 clones, around 75% seen once. Material for sequencing was PBMCs. The receptors were gathered from a female donor in good health and CMV-seronegative.

The rearrangement joins TRBV5-4 to TRBJ2-7; no firm D call. The CDR3 has 12 residues. Germline V CDR1 and CDR2: SGHNT, YYREEE (reference sequence). Trimming took off 2 bases at V and 2 bases at J, with 5 bases between the two ends. In DNA form, the CDR3 reads TGTGCCAGCAGCTTAAATACCTACGAGCAGTACTTC. Its translation: CASSLNTYEQYF.

CDR3 DNA: TGTGCCAGCAGTAGACAGGGAAACACTGAAGCTTTCTTT. Protein product: CASSRQGNTEAFF. This rearrangement joins TRBV28 to TRBJ1-1, with TRBD1 identical over 7 bases. Germline values: CDR1 MDHEN, CDR2 SYDVKM. The CDR3 loop spans 13 amino acids. V was pared by 5 bases and J by 2 bases, with 2 bases of the junction left unmatched.

The chain carries TRBV7-9 and TRBJ2-1; no clear D gene. CDR3 size: 13 residues. Germline V gives CDR1 SEHNR, CDR2 FQNEAQ (reference sequence). Trimming removed 5 bases at V and 6 bases at J, with 11 bases between. In DNA, the CDR3 is TGTGCCAGCAGCCCGGCAGGTGGCAATGAGCAGTTCTTC. Amino acid sequence: CASSPAGGNEQFF.

V and J are TRBV7-9 and TRBJ2-5, with TRBD2 identical over 11 bases. Per germline, CDR1 SEHNR and CDR2 FQNEAQ (reference sequence). The CDR3 is made up of 15 amino acids. V shed 2 bases, J shed 1 base, and the junction held 0 bases outside the gene matches. CDR3 residues: CASSLLAGGQETQYF. CDR3 sequence (DNA): TGTGCCAGCAGCTTACTAGCGGGGGGCCAAGAGACCCAGTACTTC.

The V call is TRBV28, the J call TRBJ1-2; 8 nucleotides align to TRBD1. The CDR3 is 14 amino acids. Per germline, CDR1 MDHEN and CDR2 SYDVKM. Unmatched junction bases numbered 5, after V lost 6 bases and J lost 2 bases. The CDR3 coding sequence is TGTGCCAGCAGCTCTGGACAGGGCAACTATGGCTACACCTTC. Translation: CASSSGQGNYGYTF.

Remarks on this clone: Other DNA sequences in this sample translate to the same CDR3. The gene calls are TRBV5-1 and TRBJ2-2, with 7 bases lining up with TRBD1. The CDR3 consists of 15 residues. Per the germline V gene, CDR1 is SGHRS and CDR2 is YFSETQ. V lost 3 bases to trimming and J lost 1 base; unmatched junction nucleotides: 3. CDR3 protein: CASSSGQLNTGELFF. The CDR3 DNA sequence: TGCGCCAGCAGCTCGGGACAGTTGAACACCGGGGAGCTGTTTTTT.

This clone was detected only a few times. The chain joins TRBV4-2 to TRBJ2-7, with TRBD2 matching over 9 bases. This CDR3 is built from 14 residues. The J segment lost 4 bases and the V segment lost 5 bases, leaving 6 bases of the junction unmatched. Germline lookup yields CDR1 LGHNA and CDR2 YNFKEQ. The CDR3 protein is CASSGVAGDYEQYF. The CDR3 nucleotides are TGTGCCAGCAGCGGAGTAGCGGGAGATTACGAGCAGTACTTC.

The rearrangement uses TRBV29-1 and TRBJ1-3; perhaps TRBD1 as D (5 bases). Trimming left V 5 bases short and J 0 bases short, with 8 bases between. The CDR3 has 13 residues. CDR1 is SQVTM and CDR2 is ANQGSEA in the germline V gene. CDR3 DNA: TGCAGCGTTCAGGGAAACTCTGGAAACACCATATATTTT. It translates to CSVQGNSGNTIYF.

This sequence joins TRBV4-1 and TRBJ1-4; a weak D match, TRBD1 (6 bases). Trimming cost V 4 bases and J 10 bases, with 25 bases left between them. Germline values: CDR1 MGHRA, CDR2 YSYEKL. The CDR3 runs to 17 residues. For the CDR3, the DNA is TGCGCCAGCAGCCGCCTTGGTACAGGGCGAGGGCCTGGAAAACTGTTTTTT. It codes for CASSRLGTGRGPGKLFF.

The chain is built from TRBV7-2 and TRBJ2-1, with 7 bases fitting TRBD2. CDR3 length: 16 amino acids. Unmatched junction bases numbered 9, after V lost 1 base and J lost 6 bases. The V gene's germline CDR1 is SGHTA and CDR2 FQGNSA. CDR3 coding DNA: TGTGCCAGCAGCTTAGTGGGAGGGCTAGTTGGCAATGAGCAGTTCTTC. Its translation: CASSLVGGLVGNEQFF.

V usage is TRBV4-2 and J usage is TRBJ2-3; D possibly corresponds to TRBD2 (5 bases). The CDR3 length is 13 residues. V was shortened by 2 bases and J by 5 bases, with 8 bases between the two germline ends. From germline, CDR1 is LGHNA and CDR2 YNFKEQ. The CDR3 is CASSQKRGDTQYF. In DNA, the CDR3 is TGTGCCAGCAGCCAAAAACGGGGAGATACGCAGTATTTT.